This T cell receptor beta chain was observed in a study of cytomegalovirus exposure and HLA in healthy donors. PCR amplification relied on 60 Vbeta primers (plus 13 Jbeta primers). Under the authors' procedure: In a later analysis, of 80 million to 90 million unique beta chains, approximately 10 million appeared in at least two donors. This table comes from immunoSEQ multiplex PCR, and its TCRdb copy is limited to in-frame clones, with some not included. The V and J calls and clone size come from that table; D and trimming were worked out from the DNA. The sample shows about 160,000 clones, 60% to 85% of them seen only once. Germline assignment: CDR1 SGHRS and CDR2 YFSETQ. Trimming took 4 bases from V and 5 from J; bases not matched to a gene: 6. The CDR3 is 15 residues long.

Sequencing was done on a sample of PBMCs. This clonotype originated in a young man in good health and CMV-seropositive. This chain joins TRBV5-1 and TRBJ2-2; 9 nucleotides agree with TRBD1. In DNA, the CDR3 is TGCGCCAGCAGCGGGGGGACAGGGAGGACCGGGGAGCTGTTTTTT. As protein: CASSGGTGRTGELFF.